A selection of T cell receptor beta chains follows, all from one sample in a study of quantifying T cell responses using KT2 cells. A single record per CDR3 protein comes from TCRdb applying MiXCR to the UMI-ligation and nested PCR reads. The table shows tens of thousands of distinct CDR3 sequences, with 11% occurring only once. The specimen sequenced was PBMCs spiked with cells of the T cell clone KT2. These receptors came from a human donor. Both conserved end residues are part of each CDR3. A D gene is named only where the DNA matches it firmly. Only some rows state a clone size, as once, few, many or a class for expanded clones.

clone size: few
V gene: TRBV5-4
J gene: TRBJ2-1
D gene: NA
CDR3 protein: CASSLRQLNEQFF
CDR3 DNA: TGTGCCAGCAGCCTCAGACAGCTCAATGAGCAGTTCTTC

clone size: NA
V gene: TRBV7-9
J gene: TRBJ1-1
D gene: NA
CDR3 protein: CASSPKVRVGTEAFF
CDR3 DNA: TGTGCCAGCAGCCCAAAAGTCCGAGTAGGCACTGAAGCTTTCTTT

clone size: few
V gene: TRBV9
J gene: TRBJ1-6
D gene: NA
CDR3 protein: CASSVRPGPSPLHF
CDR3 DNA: TGTGCCAGCAGCGTACGTCCAGGGCCCTCACCCCTCCACTTT

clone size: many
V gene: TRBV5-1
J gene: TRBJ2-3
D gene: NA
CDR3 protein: CASSLVREADTQYF
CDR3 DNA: TGCGCCAGCAGCTTGGTCAGGGAGGCAGATACGCAGTATTTT

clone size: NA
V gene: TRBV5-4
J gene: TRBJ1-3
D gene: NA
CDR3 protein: CASSFWGTGNTIYF
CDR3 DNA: TGTGCCAGCAGCTTCTGGGGCACTGGAAACACCATATATTTT

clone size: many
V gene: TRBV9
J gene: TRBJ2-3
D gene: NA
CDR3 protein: CASSSWAGTTPTDTQYF
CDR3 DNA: TGTGCCAGCAGCTCATGGGCCGGGACCACCCCCACAGATACGCAGTATTTT

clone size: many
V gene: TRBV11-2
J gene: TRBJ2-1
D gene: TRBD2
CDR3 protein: CASRDAGNRGVGEQFF
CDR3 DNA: TGTGCCAGCAGGGATGCGGGGAACCGGGGGGTCGGTGAGCAGTTCTTC

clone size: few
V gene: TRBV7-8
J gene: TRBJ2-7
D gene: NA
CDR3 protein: CASSFYPYEQYF
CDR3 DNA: TGTGCCAGCAGCTTCTACCCTTACGAGCAGTACTTC

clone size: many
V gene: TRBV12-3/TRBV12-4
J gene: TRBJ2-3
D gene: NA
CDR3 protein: CASSPRIGSSVDTQYF
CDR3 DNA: TGTGCCAGCAGCCCCAGAATCGGGTCGTCAGTAGATACGCAGTATTTT

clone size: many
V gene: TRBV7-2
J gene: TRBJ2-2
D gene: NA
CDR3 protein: CASHLLGGANTGELFF
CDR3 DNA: TGTGCCAGCCACCTTTTAGGGGGGGCGAACACCGGGGAGCTGTTTTTT

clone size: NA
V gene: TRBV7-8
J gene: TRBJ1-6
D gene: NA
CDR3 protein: CASSFLNAGLNSPLHF
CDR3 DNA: TGTGCCAGCAGCTTTCTTAATGCAGGGCTAAATTCACCCCTCCACTTT

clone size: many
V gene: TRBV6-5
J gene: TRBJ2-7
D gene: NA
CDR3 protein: CASRPRWAISYEQYF
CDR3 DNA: TGTGCCAGCAGGCCCCGGTGGGCCATCTCCTACGAGCAGTACTTC

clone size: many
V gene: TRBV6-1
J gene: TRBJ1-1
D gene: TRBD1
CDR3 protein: CASSAPGQGLPEAFF
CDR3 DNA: TGTGCCAGCAGTGCACCGGGACAGGGTTTGCCTGAAGCTTTCTTT

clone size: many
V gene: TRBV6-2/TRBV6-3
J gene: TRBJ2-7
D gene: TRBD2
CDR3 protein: CASSYAGGSSYEQYF
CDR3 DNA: TGTGCCAGCAGTTACGCGGGAGGTAGCTCCTACGAGCAGTACTTC

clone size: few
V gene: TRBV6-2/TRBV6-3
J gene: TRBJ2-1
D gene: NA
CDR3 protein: CASSYRGLTYNEQFF
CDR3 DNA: TGTGCCAGCAGTTATCGCGGGTTGACCTACAATGAGCAGTTCTTC

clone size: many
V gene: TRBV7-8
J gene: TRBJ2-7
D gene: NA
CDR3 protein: CASSLTPQGSYEQYF
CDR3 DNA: TGTGCCAGCAGCTTAACCCCACAGGGCTCCTACGAGCAGTACTTC

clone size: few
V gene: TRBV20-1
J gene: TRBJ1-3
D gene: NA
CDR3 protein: CSAPDGTSGNTIYF
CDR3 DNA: TGCAGTGCCCCAGACGGCACCTCTGGAAACACCATATATTTT

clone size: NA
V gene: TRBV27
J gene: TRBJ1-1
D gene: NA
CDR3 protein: CASSLWAGKADTEAFF
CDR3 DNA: TGTGCCAGCAGTTTGTGGGCAGGGAAGGCGGACACTGAAGCTTTCTTT

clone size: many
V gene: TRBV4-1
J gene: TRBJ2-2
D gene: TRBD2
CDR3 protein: CASSPLGASGGTGELFF
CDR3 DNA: TGCGCCAGCAGCCCTCTAGGGGCTAGCGGGGGGACCGGGGAGCTGTTTTTT

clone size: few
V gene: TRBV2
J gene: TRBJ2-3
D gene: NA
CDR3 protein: CASSEEVTDTQYF
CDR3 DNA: TGTGCCAGCAGTGAGGAAGTCACAGATACGCAGTATTTT

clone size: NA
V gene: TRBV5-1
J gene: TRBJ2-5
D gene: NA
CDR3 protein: CASSLAGETQYF
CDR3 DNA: TGCGCCAGCAGCTTGGCCGGAGAGACCCAGTACTTC

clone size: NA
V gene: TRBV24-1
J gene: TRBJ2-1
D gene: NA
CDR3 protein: CATSDRHYNEQFF
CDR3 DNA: TGTGCCACCAGTGACCGGCACTACAATGAGCAGTTCTTC

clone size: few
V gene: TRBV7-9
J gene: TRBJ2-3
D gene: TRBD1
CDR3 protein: CASSLGQGLLGDTQYF
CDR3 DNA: TGTGCCAGCAGCCTGGGACAGGGGCTTCTCGGAGATACGCAGTATTTT

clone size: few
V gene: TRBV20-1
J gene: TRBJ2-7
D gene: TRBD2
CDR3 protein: CSAVPSGQPYEQYF
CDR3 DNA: TGCAGTGCGGTTCCTAGCGGGCAGCCCTACGAGCAGTACTTC

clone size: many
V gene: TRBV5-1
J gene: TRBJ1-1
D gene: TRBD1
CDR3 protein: CASSSTGLGTEAFF
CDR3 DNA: TGCGCCAGCAGCTCGACAGGGTTGGGCACTGAAGCTTTCTTT

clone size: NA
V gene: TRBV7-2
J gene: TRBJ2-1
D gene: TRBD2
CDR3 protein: CASSGGLAGVNEQFF
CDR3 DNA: TGTGCCAGCAGCGGGGGACTAGCGGGAGTCAATGAGCAGTTCTTC

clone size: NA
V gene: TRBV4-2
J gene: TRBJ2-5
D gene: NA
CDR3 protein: CASSRAVYQETQYF
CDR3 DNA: TGTGCCAGCAGCCGAGCGGTATACCAAGAGACCCAGTACTTC

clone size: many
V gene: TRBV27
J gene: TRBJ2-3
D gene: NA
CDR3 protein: CASSLQLPETDTQYF
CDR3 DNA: TGTGCCAGCAGTTTACAACTACCTGAAACAGATACGCAGTATTTT

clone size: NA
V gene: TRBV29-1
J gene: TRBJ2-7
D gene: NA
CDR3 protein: CSVQGSLYEQYF
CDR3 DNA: TGCAGCGTGCAGGGATCCCTCTACGAGCAGTACTTC

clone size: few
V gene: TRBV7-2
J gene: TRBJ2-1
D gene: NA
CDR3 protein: CASSLILNNEQFF
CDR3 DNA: TGTGCCAGCAGCTTAATACTAAACAATGAGCAGTTCTTC

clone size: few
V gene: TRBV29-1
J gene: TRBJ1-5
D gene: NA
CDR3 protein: CSVVLGGLANQPQHF
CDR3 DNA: TGCAGCGTTGTGCTTGGGGGGCTAGCAAATCAGCCCCAGCATTTT

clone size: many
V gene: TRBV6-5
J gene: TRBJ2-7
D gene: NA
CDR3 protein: CASTRAAGADEQYF
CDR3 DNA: TGTGCCAGCACTCGGGCGGCGGGGGCGGACGAGCAGTACTTC

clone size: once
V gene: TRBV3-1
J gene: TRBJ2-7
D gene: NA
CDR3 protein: CASSQGWVTPYEQYF
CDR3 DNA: TGTGCCAGCAGCCAAGGTTGGGTGACACCCTACGAGCAGTACTTC

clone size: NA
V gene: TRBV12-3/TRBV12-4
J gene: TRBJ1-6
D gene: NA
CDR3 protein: CASTWGYSPLHF
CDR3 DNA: TGTGCCAGCACCTGGGGGTATTCACCCCTCCACTTT

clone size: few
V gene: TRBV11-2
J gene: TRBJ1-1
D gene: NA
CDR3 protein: CASSLVLTGNTEAFF
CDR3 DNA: TGTGCCAGCAGCTTAGTTCTGACAGGGAACACTGAAGCTTTCTTT

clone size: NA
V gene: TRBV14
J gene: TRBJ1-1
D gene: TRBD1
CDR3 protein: CASSQPGTGWETEAFF
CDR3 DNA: TGTGCCAGCAGCCAACCTGGGACAGGGTGGGAGACTGAAGCTTTCTTT

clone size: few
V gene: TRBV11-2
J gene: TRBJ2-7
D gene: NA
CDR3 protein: CASSLGEGGYEQYF
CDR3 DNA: TGTGCCAGCAGCTTAGGGGAAGGTGGCTACGAGCAGTACTTC

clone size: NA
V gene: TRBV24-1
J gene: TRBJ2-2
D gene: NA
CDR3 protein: CATSTLGGGIDTGELFF
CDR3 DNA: TGTGCCACCAGCACGTTAGGAGGGGGCATCGACACCGGGGAGCTGTTTTTT

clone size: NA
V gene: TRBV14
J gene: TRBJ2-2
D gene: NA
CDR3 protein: CASSHRLKTGELFF
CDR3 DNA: TGTGCCAGCAGTCACAGGTTGAAAACCGGGGAGCTGTTTTTT

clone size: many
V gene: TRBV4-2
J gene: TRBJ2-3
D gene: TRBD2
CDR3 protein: CASSRGTSGGDTQYF
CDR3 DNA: TGTGCCAGCAGCCGTGGGACTAGCGGGGGCGATACGCAGTATTTT

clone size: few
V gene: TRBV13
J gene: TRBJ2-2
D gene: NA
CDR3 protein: CASSLSHTGELFF
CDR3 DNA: TGTGCCAGCAGCTTATCTCACACCGGGGAGCTGTTTTTT

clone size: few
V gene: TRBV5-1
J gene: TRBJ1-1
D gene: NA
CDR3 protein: CASSKTGMNTEAFF
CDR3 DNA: TGCGCCAGCAGCAAAACAGGGATGAACACTGAAGCTTTCTTT

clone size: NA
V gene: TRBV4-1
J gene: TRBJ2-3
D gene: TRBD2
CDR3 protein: CASSDIWRASGGLSSTDTQYF
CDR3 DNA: TGCGCCAGCAGCGACATTTGGCGGGCTAGCGGGGGACTTTCTAGCACAGATACGCAGTATTTT

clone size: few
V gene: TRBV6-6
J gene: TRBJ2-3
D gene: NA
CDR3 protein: CASSFRLDTQYF
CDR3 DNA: TGTGCCAGCAGTTTCCGGCTAGATACGCAGTATTTT

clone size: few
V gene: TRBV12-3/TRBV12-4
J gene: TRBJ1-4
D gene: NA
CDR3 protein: CASRERAQGNEKLFF
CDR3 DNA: TGTGCCAGCAGGGAGAGGGCGCAGGGTAATGAAAAACTGTTTTTT

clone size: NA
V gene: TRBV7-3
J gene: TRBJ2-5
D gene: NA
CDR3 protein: CASSPGGFQETQYF
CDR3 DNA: TGTGCCAGCAGCCCCGGAGGGTTCCAAGAGACCCAGTACTTC

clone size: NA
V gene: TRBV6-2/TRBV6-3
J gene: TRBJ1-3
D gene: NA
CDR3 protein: CASSYSGRAGSGNTIYF
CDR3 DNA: TGTGCCAGCAGTTACTCGGGCAGGGCAGGCTCTGGAAACACCATATATTTT

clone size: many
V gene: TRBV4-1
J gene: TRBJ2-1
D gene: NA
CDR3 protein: CASRGHGTYNEQFF
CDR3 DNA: TGCGCCAGCAGGGGTCACGGGACCTACAATGAGCAGTTCTTC